Presented here are 25 T cell receptor delta chains from one specimen sequenced in a study of gamma-delta T cells after stem cell transplantation. TCRdb repeated clone calling on the RT-PCR reads with CATT. The data contain under 3,500 delta-chain clones, 16% of them singletons. The sample comprised gamma-delta T cells. These receptors all stem from a human donor. It is not recorded whose cells these are; they may come from a transplant donor.

To note about this clone: Since a much larger clone is just one base distant, this may be a read error. Other DNA sequences of this sample code for an identical CDR3. This chain joins TRDV2 and TRDJ1, with 10 nucleotides matching TRDD3. CDR3 size: 20 residues. Trimming took 7 bases from V and 0 from J; bases not matched to a gene: 22. Germline values: CDR1 GEAIGNYY, CDR2 EKD. The CDR3 DNA follows: TGTGCCTGCGAGGCCTTGGTGGGGGATACCGGTACTACTTACACCGATAAACTCATCTTT. This encodes CACEALVGDTGTTYTDKLIF.

As regards this clone: The translated DNA and TCRdb's protein are not identical at residue 3; the protein here was translated from the DNA. The V gene is TRDV2, the J gene TRDJ1; D possibly corresponds to TRDD3 (5 bases). Germline CDR1 reads GEAIGNYY; CDR2 reads EKD. The CDR3 is made up of 15 amino acids. The CDR3: CARDNIGAGSDKLIF. CDR3 nucleotide sequence: TGTGCCCGTGACAATATCGGGGCTGGGTCCGATAAACTCATCTTT.

As for this clone: In the same sample, other DNA sequences code for this CDR3. The chain joins TRDV2 to TRDJ1; the D gene is possibly TRDD3 (5 bases). Looked up from germline, CDR1 is GEAIGNYY and CDR2 is EKD. Trimming left V 1 base short and J 7 bases short, with 24 bases between. This CDR3 contains 17 residues. CDR3 protein: CACDTIGEGAGASKLIF. The CDR3 coding sequence is TGTGCCTGTGACACGATCGGGGAGGGAGCCGGAGCGAGTAAACTCATCTTT.

A note on this clone: A much larger clone lies one base from this, so it may be a read error. The chain recombines TRDV2 with TRDJ1; D unresolved. CDR3 length equals 14 residues. Germline assignment: CDR1 GEAIGNYY and CDR2 EKD. V was cut by 4 bases and J by 4 bases, with 15 bases left in between. The CDR3 here is CACDAVLKIDKLIF. The CDR3 DNA follows: TGTGCCTGTGATGCCGTACTGAAGATCGATAAACTCATCTTT.

In its sample, this clone was seen a few times. The identical CDR3 is also encoded by other nucleotide sequences in the sample. This sequence joins TRDV2 and TRDJ1, with D possibly being TRDD3 (6 bases). The CDR3 covers 15 residues. CDR1 GEAIGNYY and CDR2 EKD come from the germline V gene. The V and J ends lost 2 bases and 0 bases respectively, with 12 bases between them. CDR3 bases: TGTGCCTGTGACAGCTTAGGGGATTACACCGATAAACTCATCTTT. The encoded protein is CACDSLGDYTDKLIF.

The sample holds a few counts of this clone. CDR3 coding DNA: TGTGCCTGTGACACCGTACAGGGGGGCTTCACCGATAAACTCATCTTT. It is translated as CACDTVQGGFTDKLIF. The chain uses TRDV2 and TRDJ1, with a weak D call TRDD3 (5 bases). CDR3 length equals 16 residues. V gave up 0 bases and J gave up 1 base, with 14 bases separating them. Germline V gives CDR1 GEAIGNYY, CDR2 EKD.

This clone appeared a few times. Being one base from a much bigger clone, this may be a read error. J is TRDJ1 and V is TRDV2; perhaps TRDD3 as D (5 bases). Germline loops: CDR1 GEAIGNYY, CDR2 EKD. The CDR3 runs to 14 residues. This chain's CDR3 is CACDTVTGTDKPIF. The CDR3 nucleotides are TGTGCCTGTGACACCGTCACTGGAACCGATAAACCCATCTTT.

V is TRDV2 and J is TRDJ1, with TRDD3 matching over 7 bases. Germline assignment: CDR1 GEAIGNYY and CDR2 EKD. This CDR3 is 18 amino acids long. V lost 0 bases to trimming and J lost 3 bases; unmatched junction nucleotides: 15. The CDR3 coding sequence is TGTGCCTGTGACACCTTACCGAGTCTCCGGGATACCCCCGATAAACTCATCTTT. It encodes CACDTLPSLRDTPDKLIF.

Details on this clone: Given a much more abundant clone one base away, this may be a read error. In DNA, the CDR3 is TGTGCCTGTGACCACGTACTGGGGGATACCGATAAACTCATCTTT. It yields the protein CACDHVLGDTDKLIF. The chain employs TRDV2 and TRDJ1, with 10 nucleotides matching TRDD3. The germline V gene encodes CDR1 GEAIGNYY and CDR2 EKD. The CDR3 has 15 residues. The trim removed 3 bases at V and 2 bases at J, leaving 5 bases unmatched.

As for this clone: Since a much larger clone is just one base distant, this may be a read error. The same CDR3 also results from other DNA sequences found in this sample. The chain recombines TRDV2 with TRDJ1; 10 bases agree with TRDD3. The CDR3 has 16 amino acids. Germline-derived CDR1 and CDR2 are GEAIGNYY and EKD. Trimming cost V 3 bases and J 0 bases; bases outside gene matches: 6. The CDR3 here is CACDPLGGYDTDKLIF. CDR3 nucleotides: TGTGCCTGTGACCCACTAGGGGGATACGACACCGATAAACTCATCTTT.

A word on this clone: Distinct nucleotide sequences in the sample also encode this CDR3. The CDR3 is CACDTGSMGGSGTWDTRQMFF. The CDR3 DNA follows: TGTGCCTGTGATACCGGAAGTATGGGGGGATCGGGCACCTGGGACACCCGACAGATGTTTTTC. V gene TRDV2 combines with J gene TRDJ3; TRDD3 aligns across 7 bases. Germline assignment: CDR1 GEAIGNYY and CDR2 EKD. The J segment lost 2 bases and the V segment lost 4 bases, leaving 19 bases of the junction unmatched. The CDR3 covers 21 residues.

In its sample, this clone is large. The identical CDR3 is also encoded by other nucleotide sequences in the sample. The chain has TRDV2 and TRDJ1; TRDD3 is a possible D gene (6 bases). Germline V gene lookup returns CDR1 GEAIGNYY and CDR2 EKD. The CDR3 spans 19 residues. The V gene lost 0 bases and the J gene lost 0 bases, with 22 bases spanning the gap. DNA for the CDR3: TGTGCCTGTGACACCGTTGGGGGCCGTCCCTCCCTATACACCGATAAACTCATCTTT. Its protein is CACDTVGGRPSLYTDKLIF.

Regarding this clone: A read error is possible here, since a much larger clone lies one base away. V gene TRDV2 combines with J gene TRDJ1; D tentatively fits TRDD2 or TRDD3 (5 bases each). Germline CDR1 GEAIGNYY, CDR2 EKD. The CDR3 loop spans 22 amino acids. CDR3: CACDNLLGGTTHPPGYTDKPIF. Here the CDR3 DNA reads TGTGCCTGTGATAACCTTCTGGGCGGCACGACTCATCCCCCTGGGTACACCGATAAACCCATCTTT.

The chain uses TRDV2 and TRDJ1; D unresolved. Germline V gives CDR1 GEAIGNYY, CDR2 EKD. Deletions cut 3 bases from V and 2 bases from J, with 39 bases between. This CDR3 spans 23 amino acids. The CDR3 DNA follows: TGTGCCTGTGACGCCGTTGTATCAGCGGTATTGGACCACGGGAACCGGAGGACCGATAAACTCATCTTT. Protein product: CACDAVVSAVLDHGNRRTDKLIF.

The chain couples TRDV2 to TRDJ1; TRDD3 matches at 11 bases. The CDR3 extends over 16 amino acids. Trimming at V came to 3 bases and at J to 6 bases, leaving 11 bases not matched to a gene. Germline CDR1 reads GEAIGNYY; CDR2 reads EKD. In DNA, the CDR3 is TGTGCCTGTGACCAAATTACTGGGGGATATACCAATAAACTCATCTTT. It is translated as CACDQITGGYTNKLIF.

The J gene is TRDJ1, the V gene TRDV2; 8 nucleotides align to TRDD3. Germline V CDR1 and CDR2: GEAIGNYY, EKD. V was clipped by 4 bases and J by 0 bases; unmatched bases: 15. CDR3 size: 18 residues. The CDR3 protein is CACDLLRGDKGYTDKLIF. The CDR3 nucleotides are TGTGCCTGTGATCTACTACGGGGGGATAAGGGGTACACCGATAAACTCATCTTT.

Relative to its sample, this clone is medium-sized. The identical CDR3 is also encoded by other nucleotide sequences in the sample. V is TRDV2 and J is TRDJ1; 9 bases map to TRDD3. The CDR3 is 17 residues long. The germline CDR1 and CDR2 sequences are GEAIGNYY and EKD. The junction had 11 bases not matched to a gene; V was cut back by 0 bases and J by 4 bases. The CDR3 DNA reads TGTGCCTGTGACACCGCTGGGGGATCCAAGATGGGCGATAAACTCATCTTT. Translated, it gives CACDTAGGSKMGDKLIF.

This sequence joins TRDV2 and TRDJ3; D gene uncertain. The CDR3 runs 19 residues. V was pared by 1 base and J by 1 base, with 16 bases between. Germline V lookup: CDR1 GEAIGNYY, CDR2 EKD. The chain's CDR3 is CACDTGGLSHSWDTRQMFF. The CDR3 nucleotides read TGTGCCTGTGACACTGGAGGGTTGAGTCATTCCTGGGACACCCGACAGATGTTTTTC.

This clone has only a few counts. A read error may explain this, as a much larger clone is one base away. J is TRDJ1 and V is TRDV2; 13 bases are shared with TRDD3. Germline-derived CDR1 and CDR2 are GEAIGNYY and EKD. There are 17 residues in the CDR3. CDR3 nucleotide sequence: TGTGCCTGTGACTCCCTACTGGGGGATACGCTCCCCGATAAACACATCTTT. Translated: CACDSLLGDTLPDKHIF.

The V call is TRDV2, the J call TRDJ1; 12 nucleotides line up with TRDD3. The CDR3 covers 19 residues. Germline CDR1 GEAIGNYY, CDR2 EKD. The ends lost 3 bases at V and 0 bases at J; junction bases unmatched: 13. The CDR3 loop reads CACDLLGDTRTVYTDKLIF. The CDR3 DNA sequence: TGTGCCTGTGACTTACTGGGGGATACCCGGACTGTTTACACCGATAAACTCATCTTT.

V usage is TRDV2 and J usage is TRDJ1; the match to TRDD3 covers 13 bases. Germline CDR1 reads GEAIGNYY; CDR2 reads EKD. The J segment lost 0 bases and the V segment lost 3 bases, leaving 18 bases of the junction unmatched. This CDR3 comprises 21 residues. The chain's CDR3 is CACDSVLGDTPTVVYTDKLIF. The CDR3 coding sequence is TGTGCCTGTGACTCTGTACTGGGGGATACGCCGACGGTTGTATACACCGATAAACTCATCTTT.

This chain uses TRDV2 with TRDJ1; TRDD3 matches 10 bases. This CDR3 region has 15 residues. Germline CDR1 reads GEAIGNYY; CDR2 reads EKD. J gave up 1 base and V 3 bases, and 4 bases lay outside the gene matches. CDR3 sequence reads: CACDSLGDGTDKLIF. The CDR3 region has the DNA TGTGCCTGTGACTCACTGGGGGATGGCACCGATAAACTCATCTTT.

This clone has a handful of counts. The V gene is TRDV2, the J gene TRDJ3; TRDD3 aligns across 8 bases. The CDR3 runs 18 residues. Germline V CDR1 and CDR2: GEAIGNYY, EKD. V was pared by 0 bases and J by 5 bases, with 8 bases of the junction left unmatched. CDR3 region: CACDTVGDSTRDTRQMFF. CDR3 coding DNA: TGTGCCTGTGACACCGTGGGGGATTCCACCCGGGACACCCGACAGATGTTTTTC.

Points on this clone: It differs at one base from a far larger clone, so likely a read error. This chain connects TRDV2 to TRDJ3, with 12 bases that match TRDD3. This CDR3 has 21 amino acids. The germline V gene encodes CDR1 GEAIGNYY and CDR2 EKD. The CDR3: CACDTINLGDTSSWGTRQMFF. The DNA for the CDR3 is TGTGCCTGTGACACTATTAATCTGGGGGATACGAGTTCCTGGGGCACCCGACAGATGTTTTTC.

The chain is built from TRDV2 and TRDJ1; 11 nucleotides line up with TRDD3. The CDR3 extends over 21 amino acids. V trimming: 1 base; J trimming: 3 bases; junction bases outside the gene matches: 21. From germline, CDR1 is GEAIGNYY and CDR2 EKD. DNA for the CDR3: TGTGCCTGTGACACGGTGCATGGGATGGGAGCGCTGGGGGATACCTCCGATAAACTCATCTTT. It translates to CACDTVHGMGALGDTSDKLIF.